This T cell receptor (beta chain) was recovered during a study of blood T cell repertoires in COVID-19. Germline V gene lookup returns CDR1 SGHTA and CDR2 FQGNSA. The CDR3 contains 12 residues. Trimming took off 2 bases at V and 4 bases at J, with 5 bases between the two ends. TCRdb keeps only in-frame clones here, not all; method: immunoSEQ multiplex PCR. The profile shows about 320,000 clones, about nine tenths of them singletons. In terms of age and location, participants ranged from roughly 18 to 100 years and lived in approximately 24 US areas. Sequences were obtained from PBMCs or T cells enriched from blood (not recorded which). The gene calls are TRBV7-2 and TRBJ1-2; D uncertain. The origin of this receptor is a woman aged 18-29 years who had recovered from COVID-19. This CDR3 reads CASSLSTYGYTF. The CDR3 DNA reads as TGTGCCAGCAGCTTAAGCACCTATGGCTACACCTTC.